Below, 26 T cell receptor beta chains from the same sample are listed, as sequenced in a study of monozygotic twins with inflammatory bowel disease. Using the 5' RACE reads, TCRdb records one entry per CDR3 protein without DNA. The table lists 350,000 to 500,000 distinct CDR3 sequences. The specimen was blood. The receptor source for this set is a human donor with ulcerative colitis or Crohn's disease, or a healthy co-twin of an affected twin (not recorded which).

The CDR3 protein is CASSYSTGLAQYF. The chain joins TRBV6-5 to TRBJ2-3; there is no DNA to check the TCRdb D call of TRBD2. Germline V gives CDR1 MNHEY, CDR2 SVGAGI. CDR3 length equals 13 residues.

The rearrangement uses TRBV7-3 and TRBJ2-7; TCRdb's D call, TRBD1, is unchecked because there is no DNA. This CDR3 is 13 amino acids long. Germline loops: CDR1 SGHTA, CDR2 FQGTGA. Here the CDR3 reads CASSFGHGYEQYF.

The gene calls are TRBV5-6 and TRBJ2-2; TCRdb returns TRBD1, unconfirmable since there is no DNA. Germline V gene lookup returns CDR1 SGHDT and CDR2 YYEEEE. CDR3 length: 16 residues. CDR3: CASSLTGQGFSGELFF. Full variable domain (outside the CDR3, taken from reference TRBV5-6 and TRBJ2-2): DAGVTQSPTHLIKTRGQQVTLRCSPKSGHDTVSWYQQALGQGPQFIFQYYEEEERQRGNFPDRFSGHQFPNYSSELNVNALLLGDSALYLCASSLTGQGFSGELFFGEGSRLTVL.

The chain joins TRBV5-4 to TRBJ2-7; TCRdb calls TRBD1, which cannot be checked without DNA. Germline V gives CDR1 SGHNT, CDR2 YYREEE (reference sequence). This CDR3 contains 15 residues. CDR3: CASSSIKAGAYEQYF.

The rearrangement links TRBV3-1 to TRBJ1-2; the D call from TCRdb, TRBD1, cannot be confirmed without DNA. Per germline, CDR1 LGHDT and CDR2 YNNKEL (reference sequence). The CDR3 consists of 13 residues. The CDR3: CASSLFQGNGYTF.

V usage is TRBV4-2 and J usage is TRBJ2-5; no DNA is available, so the TRBD2 call from TCRdb remains unchecked. Germline assignment: CDR1 LGHNA and CDR2 YNFKEQ. This CDR3 spans 19 amino acids. The CDR3 loop is CASSPAGAIQTPYQETQYF.

This chain joins TRBV3-1 and TRBJ2-5; TCRdb picks TRBD2, but there is no DNA to check that call. CDR3 length equals 14 residues. Germline values: CDR1 LGHDT, CDR2 YNNKEL (reference sequence). The CDR3 is CASSQLAGGETQYF.

The chain is built from TRBV12-3 or TRBV12-4 and TRBJ2-1. The CDR3 is made up of 11 amino acids. The CDR3 region is CASSSVGEQFF.

V is TRBV5-1 and J is TRBJ1-1; TCRdb names TRBD1, which stays unverified in the absence of DNA. CDR3 size: 15 residues. Germline CDR1 reads SGHRS; CDR2 reads YFSETQ. The CDR3 spells CASSWRTGSNTEAFF.

The J gene is TRBJ2-7, the V gene TRBV7-2; without DNA, the TCRdb call of TRBD1 cannot be checked. Germline CDR1 and CDR2: SGHTA and FQGNSA. The CDR3 sequence is 14 residues long. The CDR3 reads CASSKKTGSYEQYF. Variable domain in full (rest from reference TRBV7-2 and TRBJ2-7): GAGVSQSPSNKVTEKGKDVELRCDPISGHTALYWYRQSLGQGLEFLIYFQGNSAPDKSGLPSDRFSAERTGGSVSTLTIQRTQQEDSAVYLCASSKKTGSYEQYFGPGTRLTVT.

The rearrangement joins TRBV28 to TRBJ2-3; the D call of TRBD2 rests on TCRdb alone, since no DNA is present to check it. Germline CDR1 MDHEN, CDR2 SYDVKM. This CDR3 region has 16 residues. The CDR3 is CASSPTRGRVTDTQYF.

This chain joins TRBV2 and TRBJ2-1. The CDR3 has 12 residues. Germline V lookup: CDR1 SNHLY, CDR2 FYNNEI. CDR3: CAGTESHDEQFF.

The V and J genes are TRBV19 and TRBJ2-2; TCRdb's assignment of TRBD2 cannot be checked, as there is no DNA. The CDR3 loop spans 19 amino acids. Germline CDR1 and CDR2: LNHDA and SQIVND (reference sequence). CDR3 sequence: CASSSTGGSAGVDAGELFF.

The V and J genes are TRBV6-6 and TRBJ1-2; TCRdb's D gene call, TRBD1, goes unchecked for lack of DNA. The length of the CDR3 is 13 residues. The germline CDR1 and CDR2 sequences are MNHNY and SVGAGI (reference sequence). This chain's CDR3 is CASEGQGQGGYTF.

The rearrangement uses TRBV7-9 and TRBJ2-3; with no DNA, the TCRdb D assignment of TRBD2 cannot be verified. Germline V gives CDR1 SEHNR, CDR2 FQNEAQ (reference sequence). CDR3 length: 14 amino acids. The CDR3 reads CASSSGTGGDTQYF.

CDR3 sequence reads: CASTWGSGNTIYF. J is TRBJ1-3 and V is TRBV11-2; TCRdb outputs TRBD1, but without DNA this stays unchecked. CDR1 is SGHAT, CDR2 FQNNGV, per germline. This CDR3 comprises 13 residues.

The CDR3 spells CSGGLFAEQYF. The V gene is TRBV20-1, the J gene TRBJ2-7; the TRBD2 assignment by TCRdb is unverifiable without DNA. CDR3 length: 11 residues. CDR1 DFQATT and CDR2 SNEGSKA come from the germline V gene (reference sequence).

The chain couples TRBV7-2 to TRBJ2-5; TCRdb indicates TRBD2, and absent DNA this call remains unverified. The CDR3 has 15 amino acids. Germline V gene sequence: CDR1 SGHTA, CDR2 FQGNSA. The CDR3: CASSLDSGGAKTQYF.

The chain recombines TRBV10-3 with TRBJ2-5; TCRdb outputs TRBD1, but without DNA this stays unchecked. Germline loops: CDR1 ENHRY, CDR2 SYGVKD. This CDR3 comprises 13 residues. The CDR3 region is CATRAGAGETQYF.

The chain has TRBV5-1 and TRBJ2-3; TCRdb lists TRBD1, though no DNA is available to test this call. The CDR3 length is 15 residues. Per germline, CDR1 SGHRS and CDR2 YFSETQ. This chain's CDR3 is CASKADREVADTQYF.

The rearrangement links TRBV20-1 to TRBJ1-3; there is no DNA to check the TCRdb D call of TRBD1. Per germline, CDR1 DFQATT and CDR2 SNEGSKA (reference sequence). The CDR3 is made up of 18 amino acids. CDR3 in amino acids: CSARDRSWGFSSGNTIYF.

This chain connects TRBV28 to TRBJ1-4. The CDR3 length is 12 residues. Germline CDR1 MDHEN, CDR2 SYDVKM. The CDR3 loop is CASGLLNEKLFF.

The chain has TRBV4-2 and TRBJ1-4; lacking DNA, the TRBD1 call made by TCRdb goes unchecked. CDR3 size: 16 residues. Germline CDR1 is LGHNA and CDR2 is YNFKEQ. CDR3 in amino acids: CASSQDPRGGTEKLFF.

The chain has TRBV20-1 and TRBJ2-3; checking the TCRdb D call of TRBD2 is not possible without DNA. This CDR3 region has 13 residues. The germline gives CDR1 DFQATT, CDR2 SNEGSKA (reference sequence). CDR3 amino acids: CSASLRAKGTQYF.

V gene TRBV7-2 combines with J gene TRBJ2-4. Germline V lookup: CDR1 SGHTA, CDR2 FQGNSA. This CDR3 contains 15 residues. The CDR3 is CASSLPRVGKNIQYF.

The gene calls are TRBV12-3 or TRBV12-4 and TRBJ1-2; TCRdb proposes TRBD1, but this gene call is untestable without DNA. CDR3 length: 14 amino acids. CDR3 residues: CASGSPPTDYGYTF.